These 8 T cell receptor beta chains were all obtained from the same sample, sequenced in a study of CD8+CD57+ T cells in acquired aplastic anemia. Template material for TCR beta VDJ and CDR3 profiling consisted of genomic DNA. MiXCR, run by TCRdb on the reads, gives a single entry per CDR3 protein. The data show around 290,000 distinct CDR3 sequences, with 56% seen just once and around 1.3% held by the top ten. By flow cytometry, patients selected for sequencing had shown an expansion of CD8+CD57+ cells. Sequencing used sorted CD4+, CD8+, or CD8+CD57+ T cells (not recorded which) from PBMCs. These TCRs come from a human donor with aplastic anemia.

This clonotype has ten or more counts. V and J are TRBV4-1 and TRBJ2-7; D gene unclear. This CDR3 is built from 13 residues. Deletions cut 0 bases from V and 2 bases from J, with 5 bases between. The germline CDR1 and CDR2 sequences are MGHRA and YSYEKL. Written as DNA, the CDR3 is TGCGCCAGCAGCCAAGACCCAACCTACGAGCAGTACTTC. As protein: CASSQDPTYEQYF.

Many counts were recorded for this clonotype. The chain links TRBV7-9 to TRBJ2-1; no clear D. This CDR3 is built from 15 residues. Deletions cut 4 bases from V and 4 bases from J, with 14 bases between. Germline loops: CDR1 SEHNR, CDR2 FQNEAQ (reference sequence). CDR3 in amino acids: CASSSNTNRYNEQFF. DNA of the CDR3: TGTGCCAGCAGCTCAAATACGAACCGATACAATGAGCAGTTCTTC.

Note on this clonotype: This sequence may be a read error, since a much larger clone differs from it by one base. The chain is built from TRBV9 and TRBJ1-1; TRBD1 is a possible D gene (5 bases). The CDR3 length is 14 residues. Deletions cut 6 bases from V and 1 base from J, with 13 bases between. The germline CDR1 and CDR2 sequences are SGDLS and YYNGEE. This CDR3 reads CASNLVTGNTEAFF. The DNA of the CDR3 is TGTGCCAGCAACTTAGTCACAGGGAACACTGAAGCTTTCTTT.

The chain recombines TRBV24-1 with TRBJ2-1, with TRBD2 matching over 9 bases. CDR3 size: 14 residues. CDR1 is KGHDR, CDR2 SFDVKD, per germline. Losses at the gene ends were 5 bases for V and 6 bases for J; bases not matched to a gene: 4. CDR3 region: CATSAGTSSNEQFF. CDR3 nucleotides: TGTGCCACCAGTGCCGGGACTAGCAGCAATGAGCAGTTCTTC.

Only a few counts were recorded for this clonotype. This chain connects TRBV6-5 to TRBJ1-1; TRBD1 matches at 8 bases. V was clipped by 2 bases and J by 0 bases; unmatched bases: 5. CDR3 length: 16 amino acids. In germline, CDR1 is MNHEY, CDR2 SVGAGI. The CDR3 region is CASSYGQGAMNTEAFF. In DNA form, the CDR3 reads TGTGCCAGCAGTTACGGGCAGGGGGCGATGAACACTGAAGCTTTCTTT.

This clonotype has at least ten counts. The DNA of the CDR3 is TGTGCCAGTGGGAGAGGGGAAAAACTGTTTTTT. Encoded protein: CASGRGEKLFF. J is TRBJ1-4 and V is TRBV12-3 or TRBV12-4; no clear D. The CDR3 is 11 amino acids. V shed 9 bases and J shed 8 bases, with 10 bases lying between them.

Only one count was recorded for this clonotype. The junction departs from germline at one end; a sequencing error may be responsible. The chain has TRBV7-9 and TRBJ1-1; TRBD1 agrees at 8 bases. This CDR3 region has 15 residues. The germline V gene encodes CDR1 SEHNR and CDR2 FQNEAQ (reference sequence). Written as DNA, the CDR3 is TGCGCCAGCAGCTTGGCCGACAGGGGGAACACTGAAGCTTTCTTT. It translates to CASSLADRGNTEAFF.

This clonotype occurred a few times. The chain joins TRBV2 to TRBJ2-5, with 12 bases fitting TRBD2. The V gene's germline CDR1 is SNHLY and CDR2 FYNNEI. There are 16 residues in the CDR3. The trim removed 4 bases at V and 2 bases at J, leaving 5 bases unmatched. The CDR3 bases are TGTGCCAGCAGTGTCTGGACTAGCGGGGTTCAAGAGACCCAGTACTTC. This sequence encodes CASSVWTSGVQETQYF.